This T cell receptor (beta chain) was observed in a study of tumor-infiltrating lymphocytes in localized non-small cell lung cancer. The study's findings and limits: TCRbeta sequencing showed higher T cell infiltration in tumors than uninvolved lung. Only some patients had TCR sequencing, depending on available tissue.

Assay: immunoSEQ multiplex PCR; the TCRdb copy retains only in-frame clones and omits some. The sample shows 13,000 to 15,000 clones, around 68% of them seen only once. Comment on this clone: Antigen specificity is unknown.

Trimming cost V 8 bases and J 7 bases; bases outside gene matches: 9. The CDR3 contains 13 residues. CDR1 is SGHTA, CDR2 FQGNSA, per germline. This chain uses TRBV7-2 with TRBJ1-1; 8 bases are shared with TRBD1. The TCR sequence derives from a human donor with non-small cell lung cancer. What was sequenced was uninvolved lung tissue not adjacent to the tumor. The CDR3 here is CASRRDRRNEAFF. The CDR3 bases are TGTGCCAGCCGCCGGGACAGGAGGAATGAAGCTTTCTTT.